This T cell receptor (beta chain) comes out of a study of blood T cell repertoires in COVID-19. Germline-derived CDR1 and CDR2 are SEHNR and FQNEAQ (reference sequence). V lost 4 bases and J 0 bases, leaving 13 bases between the germline ends. There are 15 residues in the CDR3. The table came from immunoSEQ multiplex PCR; TCRdb's copy has only in-frame clones and leaves some out. Of 75,000 to 90,000 clones listed, over 65% are singletons. Sequenced: peripheral blood. This sequence originates from a human donor in a cohort sampled during active COVID-19. The V call is TRBV7-9, the J call TRBJ2-7; a weak D match, TRBD1 (6 bases). The CDR3 nucleotides read TGTGCCAGCAGCTCACCCGGGACAAGCTCCTACGAGCAGTACTTC. This sequence encodes CASSSPGTSSYEQYF.